Below, 10 T cell receptor beta chains from the same sample are listed, as sequenced in a study of T-cell reconstitution after alpha-beta-depleted transplantation in children (dated by TCRdb to about 2016). Libraries were made using PCR. The sequencer listed for this sample is Illumina HiSeq 2500. Molecular barcoding was employed in the preparation of TCR libraries, with unique molecular identifiers being used to normalize TCRbeta repertoire quantification. TCRdb redid the processing of the public reads, applying fastp at Q25 and MiXCR, and retained in-frame beta chains. Rows merge per CDR3 protein into single entries with the most common DNA and genes. In all, the sample holds 250,000 to 300,000 distinct CDR3 sequences, and approximately 9.8% of those were seen once. The ten largest clones take up around 9.1% of the sample. Sequencing used PBMCs from the stem cell graft donor, obtained from the stem cell graft. Receptors originate from a human donor who donated a stem cell graft to a child with SCID.

V and J are TRBV4-1 and TRBJ1-4; D is ambiguous. The germline V gene has CDR1 MGHRA and CDR2 YSYEKL. The CDR3 has 15 amino acids. Trimming shortened V by 7 bases and J by 1 base, and 13 bases separated the two germline ends. The CDR3 loop reads CASMWLLGTNEKLFF. CDR3 DNA: TGCGCCAGCATGTGGCTTCTCGGAACTAATGAAAAACTGTTTTTT.

The V call is TRBV5-5, the J call TRBJ2-7; 7 nucleotides agree with TRBD2. V lost 1 base, J lost 3 bases, and 4 bases stayed unmatched. This CDR3 contains 14 residues. Germline CDR1 SGHKS, CDR2 YYEKEE (reference sequence). The CDR3 sequence: CASSLRGEDYEQYF. The CDR3 nucleotides read TGTGCCAGCAGCTTGCGGGGGGAGGACTACGAGCAGTACTTC.

The chain joins TRBV20-1 to TRBJ2-3; D is possibly TRBD2 (5 bases). The ends were cut back, 0 bases at V and 2 bases at J, with 12 bases in the middle. Looked up from germline, CDR1 is DFQATT and CDR2 is SNEGSKA (reference sequence). CDR3 length: 15 amino acids. Here the CDR3 DNA reads TGCAGTGCTAGAGACGTCGGGGTTTCCACAGATACGCAGTATTTT. This gives the protein CSARDVGVSTDTQYF.

This clonotype was counted a few times. V and J are TRBV12-3 or TRBV12-4 and TRBJ1-3, with 7 bases aligning to TRBD1. V shed 5 bases, J shed 0 bases, and the junction held 7 bases outside the gene matches. This CDR3 contains 16 residues. The CDR3 DNA follows: TGTGCCAGCAGTCGGGACAGACTTGACTCTGGAAACACCATATATTTT. Residues: CASSRDRLDSGNTIYF.

This clonotype came up many times. CDR3 nucleotide sequence: TGTGCCAGCAGTCCGGGACAGCGGAACACTGAAGCTTTCTTT. Encoded protein: CASSPGQRNTEAFF. The chain joins TRBV7-6 to TRBJ1-1; 7 bases line up with TRBD1. V dropped 6 bases and J dropped 1; count of bases not matched to a gene: 5. The CDR3 loop spans 14 amino acids. The germline V gene has CDR1 SGHVS and CDR2 FNYEAQ.

J is TRBJ2-7 and V is TRBV29-1; 9 bases match TRBD1. From germline, CDR1 is SQVTM and CDR2 ANQGSEA. J lost 2 bases, V lost 3 bases, and 11 bases had no gene match. The CDR3 sequence is 16 residues long. The CDR3 coding sequence is TGCAGCGTTGACGGCCTTGGGACAGGGCCTCCCTACGAGCAGTACTTC. Translation gives CSVDGLGTGPPYEQYF.

The chain combines TRBV14 with TRBJ2-7, with TRBD2 matching 10 bases. This CDR3 has 14 residues. CDR1 is SGHDN, CDR2 FVKESK, per germline. The J segment lost 2 bases and the V segment lost 4 bases, leaving 2 bases of the junction unmatched. This chain's CDR3 is CASSRAGGTYEQYF. The DNA of the CDR3 is TGTGCCAGCAGCCGAGCGGGGGGGACCTACGAGCAGTACTTC.

This clonotype was detected a few times. This chain's CDR3 is CASSFGPFGYTF. CDR3 in DNA: TGTGCCAGCAGCTTCGGACCGTTCGGCTACACCTTC. This rearrangement joins TRBV7-6 to TRBJ1-2, with D unclear. Per germline, CDR1 SGHVS and CDR2 FNYEAQ. This CDR3 has 12 amino acids. V lost 3 bases, J lost 8 bases, and 10 bases lay in between.

This clonotype was seen many times. The junction does not match germline at one end; this may be a read error. The chain joins TRBV10-3 to TRBJ1-1; no reliable D call. Germline V CDR1 and CDR2: ENHRY, SYGVKD. The CDR3 totals 13 residues. The CDR3, as DNA: TGTGCCATCAGTCCCGGCCGGAACCCTGAAGCTTTCTTT. Translating it yields CAISPGRNPEAFF.

This chain joins TRBV2 and TRBJ1-1; D ambiguous. Germline CDR1 reads SNHLY; CDR2 reads FYNNEI. V lost 11 bases and J lost 5, with 18 bases in between. This CDR3 is built from 13 residues. The DNA of the CDR3 is TGTGCCTTCTGTTTGAAAATAGGGACTGAAGCTTTCTTT. Amino acid sequence: CAFCLKIGTEAFF.